The next 13 T cell receptor beta chains were all read from a single sample in a study of technical replicates of blood from several donors. Method: immunoSEQ multiplex PCR; TCRdb's copy keeps in-frame clones and lacks some. Here the sample spans about 94,000 clones, 95% being singletons. Specimen: T cells isolated from PBMCs. The receptors come from a human donor in good health.

V usage is TRBV7-9 and J usage is TRBJ1-4; no reliable D call. Trimming took off 4 bases at V and 8 bases at J, with 17 bases between the two ends. The CDR3 loop spans 15 amino acids. CDR1 and CDR2 (germline): SEHNR, FQNEAQ (reference sequence). DNA of the CDR3: TGTGCCAGCAGCTCGTTCATTGACTTAGAAGAAAAACTGTTTTTT. Translation gives CASSSFIDLEEKLFF.

The chain couples TRBV7-9 to TRBJ1-2; D unresolved. The germline V and J ends were trimmed by 1 base and 6 bases, with 6 bases remaining between them. There are 12 residues in the CDR3. Germline values: CDR1 SEHNR, CDR2 FQNEAQ (reference sequence). The DNA of the CDR3 is TGTGCCAGCAGCTTAGGCCGGGATGGCTACACCTTC. This translates into CASSLGRDGYTF.

The genes are TRBV5-1 and TRBJ2-5; 11 positions match TRBD1. The DNA end favors TRBJ2-7, so the J call may be wrong. The CDR3 is made up of 17 amino acids. Per the germline V gene, CDR1 is SGHRS and CDR2 is YFSETQ. The CDR3 DNA reads as TGCGCCAGCAGCGCCAACCGGGGGACAGGGGGAACCTACGAGCAGTACTTC. This codes for CASSANRGTGGTYEQYF.

The chain employs TRBV7-9 and TRBJ1-4; 8 nucleotides align to TRBD1. From germline, CDR1 is SEHNR and CDR2 FQNEAQ (reference sequence). CDR3 size: 16 residues. J was trimmed by 6 bases and V by 5 bases; bases with no gene match: 11. The CDR3 DNA follows: TGTGCCAGCAGCCCGACCCCAGGGGGCTTAGATGAAAAACTGTTTTTT. The encoded protein is CASSPTPGGLDEKLFF.

This chain links TRBV7-8 with TRBJ2-1; 9 bases line up with TRBD2. Germline V gives CDR1 SGHVS, CDR2 FQNEAQ. Trimming cost V 8 bases and J 9 bases; bases outside gene matches: 5. The CDR3 is 12 residues long. The CDR3: CASLAGEGEQFF. DNA for the CDR3: TGTGCCAGCTTAGCGGGAGAAGGTGAGCAGTTCTTC.

The chain has TRBV2 and TRBJ1-1; D gene unclear. Trimming removed 2 bases from V and 3 bases from J, with 7 bases in between. CDR3 size: 13 residues. The V gene's germline CDR1 is SNHLY and CDR2 FYNNEI. The CDR3 DNA reads TGTGCCAGCAGTGAACGCGAGGACACTGAAGCTTTCTTT. Protein product: CASSEREDTEAFF.

CDR3 residues: CASSPINGGRGETQYF. CDR3 coding DNA: TGTGCCAGCAGCCCAATAAACGGGGGGCGGGGAGAGACCCAGTACTTC. V usage is TRBV5-4 and J usage is TRBJ2-5; TRBD2 might be the D (7 bases). V lost 4 bases and J 4 bases, leaving 20 bases between the germline ends. The CDR3 totals 16 residues. The germline CDR1 and CDR2 sequences are SGHNT and YYREEE (reference sequence).

The chain has TRBV6-1 and TRBJ2-7; D unclear. Trimming left V 1 base short and J 3 bases short, with 7 bases between. This CDR3 has 13 amino acids. The germline V gene has CDR1 MNHNS and CDR2 SASEGT. The CDR3 coding sequence is TGTGCCAGCAGTGAAGACAGATACTACGAGCAGTACTTC. It is translated as CASSEDRYYEQYF.

CDR3 loop: CASSDRGGMPYEQYF. CDR3 in DNA: TGTGCCAGCAGTGATAGGGGGGGCATGCCCTACGAGCAGTACTTC. V gene TRBV6-1 combines with J gene TRBJ2-5, with D perhaps TRBD2 (7 bases). The DNA end is a closer match to TRBJ2-7, so the J assignment may be wrong. CDR3 length: 15 residues. Germline CDR1 MNHNS, CDR2 SASEGT.

This clone was observed a single time. This chain connects TRBV29-1 to TRBJ2-1, with 9 bases matching TRBD2. The J segment lost 5 bases and the V segment lost 6 bases, leaving 8 bases of the junction unmatched. This CDR3 contains 14 residues. Germline V gene lookup returns CDR1 SQVTM and CDR2 ANQGSEA. The CDR3 bases are TGCAGCGTCCGGCGGGGGGGCCTTAACAATGAGCAGTTCTTC. Protein sequence: CSVRRGGLNNEQFF.

This clone appeared a single time. The chain carries TRBV2 and TRBJ1-3, with TRBD1 matching over 7 bases. After removal of 9 bases from V and 3 bases from J, the junction contained 5 bases not matched to a gene. Germline CDR1 SNHLY, CDR2 FYNNEI. This CDR3 is built from 13 residues. CDR3 protein: CARDRDGGNTIYF. CDR3 sequence (DNA): TGTGCCAGAGACAGGGACGGTGGAAACACCATATATTTT.

The chain employs TRBV19 and TRBJ2-3, with 14 positions matching TRBD2. V trimming: 9 bases; J trimming: 2 bases; junction bases outside the gene matches: 13. Germline loops: CDR1 LNHDA, CDR2 SQIVND (reference sequence). The CDR3 contains 18 residues. The CDR3 protein is CASRTSGGPGISTDTQYF. For the CDR3, the DNA is TGTGCCAGCCGGACTAGCGGGGGGCCGGGTATATCCACAGATACGCAGTATTTT.

The sample holds one count of this clone. CDR3 region: CASSLTGTSTDTQYF. Here the CDR3 DNA reads TGTGCCAGCAGCTTGACGGGTACTAGCACAGATACGCAGTATTTT. This chain uses TRBV11-1 with TRBJ2-3, with unresolved D. Germline V gives CDR1 SGHAT, CDR2 FQDESV (reference sequence). V lost 3 bases to trimming and J lost 0 bases, with 10 bases between them. The CDR3 has 15 amino acids.